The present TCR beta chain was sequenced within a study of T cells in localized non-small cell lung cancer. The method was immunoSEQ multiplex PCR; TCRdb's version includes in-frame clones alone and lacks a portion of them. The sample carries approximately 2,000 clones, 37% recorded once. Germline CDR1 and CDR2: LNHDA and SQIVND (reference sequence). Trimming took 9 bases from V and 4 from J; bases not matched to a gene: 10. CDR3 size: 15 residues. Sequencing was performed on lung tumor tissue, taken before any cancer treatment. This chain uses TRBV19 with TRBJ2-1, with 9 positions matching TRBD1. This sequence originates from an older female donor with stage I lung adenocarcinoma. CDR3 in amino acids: CASAPGTGIYNEQFF. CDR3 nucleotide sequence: TGTGCCAGCGCGCCCGGGACAGGGATATACAATGAGCAGTTCTTC.